This TCR beta chain was obtained from a study of CD4 T cells in relation to SARS-CoV-2 and coronaviruses. Data came from immunoSEQ multiplex PCR; TCRdb stores just in-frame clones and leaves some out. Of approximately 60,000 clones listed, 92% are singletons. The CDR3 runs to 15 residues. V shed 4 bases and J 5 bases; nucleotides not matched to a gene: 11. Germline V gene lookup returns CDR1 SGHRS and CDR2 YFSETQ. The J gene is TRBJ2-5, the V gene TRBV5-1, with 7 bases that match TRBD2. This receptor was obtained from an adult with COVID-19. Sequenced sample: naive CD4+ T cells from PBMCs. Subset in this sample: naive CD4+ T cells isolated by negative enrichment. The CDR3, as DNA: TGCGCCAGCAGCCCCGCGGGAGCCACCTGGGAGACCCAGTACTTC. Amino acids: CASSPAGATWETQYF.